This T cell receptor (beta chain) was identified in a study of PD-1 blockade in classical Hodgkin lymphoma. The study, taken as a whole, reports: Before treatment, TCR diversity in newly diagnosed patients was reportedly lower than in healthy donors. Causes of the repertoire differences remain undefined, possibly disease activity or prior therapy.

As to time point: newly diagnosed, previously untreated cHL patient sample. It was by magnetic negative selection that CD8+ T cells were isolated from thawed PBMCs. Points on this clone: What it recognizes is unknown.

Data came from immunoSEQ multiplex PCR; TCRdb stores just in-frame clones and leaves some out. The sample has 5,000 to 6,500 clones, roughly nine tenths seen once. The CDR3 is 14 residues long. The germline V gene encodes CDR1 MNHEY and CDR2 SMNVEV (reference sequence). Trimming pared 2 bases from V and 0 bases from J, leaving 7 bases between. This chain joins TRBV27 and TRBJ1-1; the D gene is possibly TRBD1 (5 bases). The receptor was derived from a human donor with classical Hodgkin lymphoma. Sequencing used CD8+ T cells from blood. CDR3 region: CASSLGAMNTEAFF. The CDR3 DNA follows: TGTGCCAGCAGTTTAGGGGCGATGAACACTGAAGCTTTCTTT.